This T cell receptor beta chain was observed in a study of PD-1 blockade in classical Hodgkin lymphoma. V lost 4 bases to trimming and J lost 2 bases; unmatched junction nucleotides: 6. There are 15 residues in the CDR3. In germline, CDR1 is LNHDA, CDR2 SQIVND (reference sequence). TCRdb's table, derived via immunoSEQ multiplex PCR, lists solely in-frame clones and lacks some. Of approximately 80,000 clones listed, roughly 90% were seen once; the top ten hold 22%. Every single patient, without exception, relapsed after autologous stem cell transplantation, and brentuximab vedotin exposure varied. Patients showed best responses of complete response, partial response or progressive disease.

The TCR comes from a human donor with classical Hodgkin lymphoma. The starting material was peripheral blood mononuclear cells (PBMCs), obtained at baseline. The chain combines TRBV19 with TRBJ2-3, with 7 bases matching TRBD2. CDR3 region: CASSSTSGTTDTQYF. In DNA, the CDR3 is TGTGCCAGTAGTAGTACGAGCGGGACCACAGATACGCAGTATTTT.